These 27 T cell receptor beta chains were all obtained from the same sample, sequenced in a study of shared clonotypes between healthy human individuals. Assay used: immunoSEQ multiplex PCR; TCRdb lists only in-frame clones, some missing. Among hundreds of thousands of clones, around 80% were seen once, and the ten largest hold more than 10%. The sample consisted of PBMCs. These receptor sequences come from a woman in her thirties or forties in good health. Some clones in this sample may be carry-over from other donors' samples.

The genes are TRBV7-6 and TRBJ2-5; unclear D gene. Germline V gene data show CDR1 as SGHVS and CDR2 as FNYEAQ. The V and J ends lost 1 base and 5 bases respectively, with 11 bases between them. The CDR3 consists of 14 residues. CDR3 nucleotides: TGTGCCAGCAGCTTAGGTGGGGTGTGGGAGACCCAGTACTTC. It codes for CASSLGGVWETQYF.

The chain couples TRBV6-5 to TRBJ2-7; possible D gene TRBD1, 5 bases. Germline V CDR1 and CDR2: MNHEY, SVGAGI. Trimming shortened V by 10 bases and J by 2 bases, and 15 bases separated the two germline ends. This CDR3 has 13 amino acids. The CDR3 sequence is CATSQTQAYEQYF. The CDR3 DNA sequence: TGTGCCACGTCCCAAACACAGGCCTACGAGCAGTACTTC.

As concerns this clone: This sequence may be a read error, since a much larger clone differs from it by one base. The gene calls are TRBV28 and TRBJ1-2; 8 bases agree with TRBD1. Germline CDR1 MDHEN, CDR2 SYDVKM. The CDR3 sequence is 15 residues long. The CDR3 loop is CACSALDREGNGYTF. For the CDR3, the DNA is TGTGCCTGCAGTGCCCTGGACAGGGAAGGAAATGGCTACACCTTC.

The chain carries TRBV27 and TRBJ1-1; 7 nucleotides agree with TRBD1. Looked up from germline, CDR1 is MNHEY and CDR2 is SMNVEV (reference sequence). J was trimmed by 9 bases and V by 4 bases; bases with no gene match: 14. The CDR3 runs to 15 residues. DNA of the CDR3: TGTGCCAGCAGTTCCCCCGGACAGGTCCTTCGTAAAGCTTTCTTT. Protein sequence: CASSSPGQVLRKAFF.

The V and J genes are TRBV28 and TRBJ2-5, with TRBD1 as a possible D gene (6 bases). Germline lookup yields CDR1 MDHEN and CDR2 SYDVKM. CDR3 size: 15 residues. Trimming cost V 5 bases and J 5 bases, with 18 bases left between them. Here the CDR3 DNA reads TGTGCCAGCAGTCCAGCGACAGGTCCGGCGGAGACCCAGTACTTC. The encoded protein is CASSPATGPAETQYF. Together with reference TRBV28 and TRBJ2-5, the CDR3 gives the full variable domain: DVKVTQSSRYLVKRTGEKVFLECVQDMDHENMFWYRQDPGLGLRLIYFSYDVKMKEKGDIPEGYSVSREKKERFSLILESASTNQTSMYLCASSPATGPAETQYFGPGTRLLVL.

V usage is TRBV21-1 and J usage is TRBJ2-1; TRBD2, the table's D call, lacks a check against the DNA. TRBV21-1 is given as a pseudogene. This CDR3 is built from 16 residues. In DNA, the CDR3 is TGTGCCAGCAGCAAAGGTAGCGTTAGCTCCTACAATGAGCAGTTCTTC. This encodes CASSKGSVSSYNEQFF.

CDR3 residues: CAISVVDRVFQGQAPDTQYF. CDR3 DNA sequence: TGTGCCATCAGTGTTGTAGACAGGGTGTTTCAGGGCCAAGCCCCAGATACGCAGTATTTT. V is TRBV10-3 and J is TRBJ2-3; 7 nucleotides match TRBD1. With 4 bases clipped from V and 4 bases from J, the junction kept 23 bases outside the gene matches. CDR1 and CDR2 (germline): ENHRY, SYGVKD. CDR3 size: 20 residues.

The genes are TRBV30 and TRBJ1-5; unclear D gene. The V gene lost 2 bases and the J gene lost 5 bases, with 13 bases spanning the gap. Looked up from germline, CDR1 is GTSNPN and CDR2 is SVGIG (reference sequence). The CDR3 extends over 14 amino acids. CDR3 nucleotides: TGTGCCTGGAGTCTCGGGATCACGGATCAGCCCCAGCATTTT. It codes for CAWSLGITDQPQHF.

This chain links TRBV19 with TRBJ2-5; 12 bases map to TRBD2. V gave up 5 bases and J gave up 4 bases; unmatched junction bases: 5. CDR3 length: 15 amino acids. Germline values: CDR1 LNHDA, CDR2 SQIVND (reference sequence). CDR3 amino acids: CASSLTSGRSETQYF. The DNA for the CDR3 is TGTGCCAGTAGTTTGACTAGCGGGAGATCAGAGACCCAGTACTTC.

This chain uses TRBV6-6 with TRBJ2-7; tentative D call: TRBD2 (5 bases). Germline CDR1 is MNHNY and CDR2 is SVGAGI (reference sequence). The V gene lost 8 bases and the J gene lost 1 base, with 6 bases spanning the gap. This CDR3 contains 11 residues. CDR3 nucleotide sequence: TGTGCCAGCGGACTGTCCTACGAGCAGTACTTC. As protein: CASGLSYEQYF.

CDR3 region: CASSQGQSGYEQYF. The CDR3 DNA reads TGTGCCAGCAGCCAAGGACAAAGTGGCTACGAGCAGTACTTC. This chain joins TRBV13 and TRBJ2-7; possible D gene TRBD1, 5 bases. Germline CDR1 and CDR2: PRHDT and FYEKMQ (reference sequence). The germline V and J ends were trimmed by 5 bases and 3 bases, with 14 bases remaining between them. CDR3 size: 14 residues.

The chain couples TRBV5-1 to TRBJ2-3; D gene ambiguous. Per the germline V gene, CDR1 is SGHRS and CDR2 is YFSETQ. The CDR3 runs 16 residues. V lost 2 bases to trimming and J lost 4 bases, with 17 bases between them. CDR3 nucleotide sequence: TGCGCCAGCAGCTTTTCCCTCTCGCCAGATTCAGATACGCAGTATTTT. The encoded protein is CASSFSLSPDSDTQYF. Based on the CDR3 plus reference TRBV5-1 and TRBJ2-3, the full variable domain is KAGVTQTPRYLIKTRGQQVTLSCSPISGHRSVSWYQQTPGQGLQFLFEYFSETQRNKGNFPGRFSGRQFSNSRSEMNVSTLELGDSALYLCASSFSLSPDSDTQYFGPGTRLTVL.

CDR3 sequence: CAISAGGQGRGYTF. The CDR3 DNA reads as TGTGCCATCAGTGCAGGGGGACAGGGTCGGGGCTACACCTTC. The chain carries TRBV10-3 and TRBJ1-2, with 9 bases fitting TRBD1. CDR3 length: 14 amino acids. Germline assignment: CDR1 ENHRY and CDR2 SYGVKD. Trimming at V came to 4 bases and at J to 8 bases, leaving 8 bases not matched to a gene.

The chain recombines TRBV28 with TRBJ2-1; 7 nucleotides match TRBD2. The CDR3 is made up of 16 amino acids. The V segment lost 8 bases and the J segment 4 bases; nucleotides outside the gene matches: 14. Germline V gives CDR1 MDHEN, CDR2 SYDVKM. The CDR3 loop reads CASPPTLAESYNEQFF. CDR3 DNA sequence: TGTGCCAGCCCACCCACTCTAGCGGAATCTTACAATGAGCAGTTCTTC.

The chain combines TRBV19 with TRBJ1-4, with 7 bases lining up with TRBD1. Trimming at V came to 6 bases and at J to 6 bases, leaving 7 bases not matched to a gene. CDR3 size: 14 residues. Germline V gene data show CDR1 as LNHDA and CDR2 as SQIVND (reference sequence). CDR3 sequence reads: CASRQQGLDEKLFF. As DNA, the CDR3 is TGTGCCAGTAGGCAACAGGGGTTGGATGAAAAACTGTTTTTT.

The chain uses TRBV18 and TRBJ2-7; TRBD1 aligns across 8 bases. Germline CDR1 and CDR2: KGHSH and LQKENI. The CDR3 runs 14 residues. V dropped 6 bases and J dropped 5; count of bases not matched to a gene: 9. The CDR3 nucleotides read TGTGCCAGCTCTCGAGTAGACAGGGGCAACGAGCAGTACTTC. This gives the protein CASSRVDRGNEQYF.

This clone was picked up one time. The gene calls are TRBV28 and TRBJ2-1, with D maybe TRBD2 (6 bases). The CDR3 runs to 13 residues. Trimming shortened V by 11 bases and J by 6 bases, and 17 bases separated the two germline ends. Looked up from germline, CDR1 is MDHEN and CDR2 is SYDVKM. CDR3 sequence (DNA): TGTGCCTCGCGGAGGGGCAAGGCCAATGAGCAGTTCTTC. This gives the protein CASRRGKANEQFF.

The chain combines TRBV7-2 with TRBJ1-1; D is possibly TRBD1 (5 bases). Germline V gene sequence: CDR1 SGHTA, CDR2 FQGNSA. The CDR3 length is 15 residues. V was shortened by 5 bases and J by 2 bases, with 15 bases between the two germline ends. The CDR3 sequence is CASSIKRDGNTEAFF. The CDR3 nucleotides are TGTGCCAGCAGCATAAAAAGGGACGGCAACACTGAAGCTTTCTTT.

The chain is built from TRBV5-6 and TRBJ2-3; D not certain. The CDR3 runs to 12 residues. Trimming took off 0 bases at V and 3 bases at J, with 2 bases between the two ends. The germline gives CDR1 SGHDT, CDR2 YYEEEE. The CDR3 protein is CASSLETDTQYF. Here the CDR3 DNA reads TGTGCCAGCAGCTTGGAAACAGATACGCAGTATTTT.

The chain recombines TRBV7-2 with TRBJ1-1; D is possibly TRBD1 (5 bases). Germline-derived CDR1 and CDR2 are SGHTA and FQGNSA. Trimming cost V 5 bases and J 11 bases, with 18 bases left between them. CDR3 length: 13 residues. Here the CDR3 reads CASSRGPLAVAFF. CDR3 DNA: TGTGCCAGCAGCAGGGGACCGTTGGCGGTCGCTTTCTTT.

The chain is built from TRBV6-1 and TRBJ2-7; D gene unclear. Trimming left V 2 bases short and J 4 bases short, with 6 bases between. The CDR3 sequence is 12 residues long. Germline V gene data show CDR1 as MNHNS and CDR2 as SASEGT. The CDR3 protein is CASSELRYEQYF. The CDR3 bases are TGTGCCAGCAGTGAACTACGGTACGAGCAGTACTTC.

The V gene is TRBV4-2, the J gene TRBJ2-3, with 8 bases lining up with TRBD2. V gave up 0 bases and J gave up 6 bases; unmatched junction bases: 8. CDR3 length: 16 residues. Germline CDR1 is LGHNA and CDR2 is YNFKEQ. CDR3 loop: CASSQDVAGGQDTQYF. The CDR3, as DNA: TGTGCCAGCAGCCAAGATGTGGCGGGAGGTCAGGATACGCAGTATTTT.

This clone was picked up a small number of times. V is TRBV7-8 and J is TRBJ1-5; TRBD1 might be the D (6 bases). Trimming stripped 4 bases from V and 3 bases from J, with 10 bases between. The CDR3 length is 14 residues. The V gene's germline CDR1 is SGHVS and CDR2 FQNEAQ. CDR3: CASSSTGFNQPQHF. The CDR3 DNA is TGTGCCAGCAGCTCCACAGGGTTCAATCAGCCCCAGCATTTT.

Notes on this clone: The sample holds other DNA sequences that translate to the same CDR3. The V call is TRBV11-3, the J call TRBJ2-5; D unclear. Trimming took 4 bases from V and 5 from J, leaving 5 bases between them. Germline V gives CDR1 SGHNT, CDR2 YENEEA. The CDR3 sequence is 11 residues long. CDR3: CASSSGETQYF. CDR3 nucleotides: TGTGCCAGCAGCTCCGGGGAGACCCAGTACTTC.

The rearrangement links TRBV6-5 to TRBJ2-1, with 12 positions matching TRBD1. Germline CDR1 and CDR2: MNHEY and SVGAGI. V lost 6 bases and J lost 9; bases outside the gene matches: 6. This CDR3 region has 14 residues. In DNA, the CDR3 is TGTGCCAGCAGGGGGGACAGGGGGCGCCCTGAGCAGTTCTTC. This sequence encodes CASRGDRGRPEQFF.

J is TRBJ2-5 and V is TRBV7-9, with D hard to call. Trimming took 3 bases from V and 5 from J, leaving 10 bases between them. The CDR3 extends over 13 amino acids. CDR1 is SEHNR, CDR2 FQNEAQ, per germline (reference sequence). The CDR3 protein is CASSLVNKETQYF. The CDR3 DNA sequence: TGTGCCAGCAGCTTGGTGAATAAGGAGACCCAGTACTTC.

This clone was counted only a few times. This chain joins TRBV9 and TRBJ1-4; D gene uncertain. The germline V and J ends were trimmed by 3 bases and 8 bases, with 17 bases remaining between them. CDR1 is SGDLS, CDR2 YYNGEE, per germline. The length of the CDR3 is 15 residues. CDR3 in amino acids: CASSAGPNAVEKLFF. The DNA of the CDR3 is TGTGCCAGCAGCGCAGGACCCAACGCGGTGGAAAAACTGTTTTTT. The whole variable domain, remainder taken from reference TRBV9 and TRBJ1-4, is DSGVTQTPKHLITATGQRVTLRCSPRSGDLSVYWYQQSLDQGLQFLIQYYNGEERAKGNILERFSAQQFPDLHSELNLSSLELGDSALYFCASSAGPNAVEKLFFGSGTQLSVL.